This T cell receptor (beta chain) was documented in a study of shared clonotypes between healthy human individuals. The CDR3 is 13 amino acids. Germline V gene data show CDR1 as SGHRS and CDR2 as YFSETQ. V was clipped by 4 bases and J by 7 bases; unmatched bases: 6. Every immunoSEQ plate was one replicate of a subset's evenly spread DNA. Produced via immunoSEQ multiplex PCR; TCRdb's table is partial and in-frame only. The repertoire includes almost 700,000 clones, approximately 90% of them detected once, and nearly 25% sits in the top ten. Naive CD8 cells lacked CD45RO and underwent positive selection for CCR7, leaving out terminally differentiated effector memory CD45RA+ cells.

The TCR sequence derives from a man aged 25 to 40 in good health. The rearrangement links TRBV5-1 to TRBJ2-7, with 9 bases aligning to TRBD1. The sample comprised naive CD8+ T cells sorted from blood. The CDR3 loop reads CASSKGQGREQYF. The CDR3 coding sequence is TGCGCCAGCAGCAAGGGACAGGGAAGAGAGCAGTACTTC.